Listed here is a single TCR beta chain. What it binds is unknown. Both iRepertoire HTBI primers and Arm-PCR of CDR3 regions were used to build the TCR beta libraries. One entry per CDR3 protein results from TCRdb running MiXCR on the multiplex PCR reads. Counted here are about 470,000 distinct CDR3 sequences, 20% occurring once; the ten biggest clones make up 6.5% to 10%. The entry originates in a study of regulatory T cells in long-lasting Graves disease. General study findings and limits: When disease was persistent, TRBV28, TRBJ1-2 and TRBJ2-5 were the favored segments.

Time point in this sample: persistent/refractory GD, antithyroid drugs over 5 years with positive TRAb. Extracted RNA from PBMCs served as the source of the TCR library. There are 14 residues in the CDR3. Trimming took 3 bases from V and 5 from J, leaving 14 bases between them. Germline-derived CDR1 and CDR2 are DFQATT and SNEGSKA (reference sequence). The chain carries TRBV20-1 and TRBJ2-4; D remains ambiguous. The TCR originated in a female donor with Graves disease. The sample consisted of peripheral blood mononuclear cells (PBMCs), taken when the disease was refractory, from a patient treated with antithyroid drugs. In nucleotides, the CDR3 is TGCAGTGCTAGCGGTCGTAGGTTAGAAAACATTCAGTACTTC. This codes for CSASGRRLENIQYF.